The 5 T cell receptor beta chains presented below share a single source sample, sequenced in a study of Tregs in tolerant kidney transplant recipients. Their antigens are not known. This table comes from immunoSEQ multiplex PCR, and its TCRdb copy is limited to in-frame clones, with some not included. The data show 8,000 to 9,500 clones, 40% to 50% seen once. Material: CD4+ T cells from blood cultured with allogeneic cells. These receptors were collected from a human donor in good health.

By share, this clone counts as medium-sized. This chain uses TRBV18 with TRBJ1-2; the match to TRBD1 covers 8 bases. The CDR3 is 17 amino acids. V lost 1 base to trimming and J lost 5 bases; unmatched junction nucleotides: 12. CDR1 KGHSH and CDR2 LQKENI come from the germline V gene. The CDR3 sequence is CASSPLILTGAAYGYTF. The CDR3 DNA is TGTGCCAGCTCACCACTTATCCTGACAGGGGCGGCTTATGGCTACACCTTC.

This clone is medium-sized in the sample. This chain joins TRBV11-2 and TRBJ1-2, with 8 bases identical to TRBD1. This CDR3 has 15 residues. V was pared by 8 bases and J by 7 bases, with 15 bases of the junction left unmatched. Germline CDR1 SGHAT, CDR2 FQNNGV. CDR3 sequence reads: CASAPVTGASSGYTF. The CDR3 DNA sequence: TGTGCCAGCGCGCCGGTGACAGGGGCTTCTTCTGGCTACACCTTC.

The genes are TRBV30 and TRBJ1-1, with unresolved D. The CDR3 extends over 13 amino acids. The V end was cut by 0 bases, the J end by 7 bases, with 12 bases between. Germline CDR1 is GTSNPN and CDR2 is SVGIG (reference sequence). The DNA of the CDR3 is TGTGCCTGGAGTGTCCGGGCTGAGGGTGAAGCTTTCTTT. It translates to CAWSVRAEGEAFF.

V and J are TRBV11-3 and TRBJ2-7; D perhaps matches TRBD1 (6 bases). CDR1 and CDR2 (germline): SGHNT, YENEEA. This CDR3 spans 15 amino acids. V dropped 2 bases and J dropped 2 bases, with 13 bases sitting between them. The CDR3 loop reads CASSLIWGPTYEQYF. In nucleotides, the CDR3 is TGTGCCAGCAGCTTAATTTGGGGGCCTACCTACGAGCAGTACTTC.

The V and J genes are TRBV5-4 and TRBJ2-1, with TRBD2 identical over 12 bases. The germline V gene encodes CDR1 SGHNT and CDR2 YYREEE (reference sequence). Trimming removed 4 bases from V and 7 bases from J; junction bases left unmatched: 6. The CDR3 has 15 amino acids. The chain's CDR3 is CASSIWTSGINEQFF. DNA of the CDR3: TGTGCCAGCAGCATTTGGACTAGCGGGATAAATGAGCAGTTCTTC.